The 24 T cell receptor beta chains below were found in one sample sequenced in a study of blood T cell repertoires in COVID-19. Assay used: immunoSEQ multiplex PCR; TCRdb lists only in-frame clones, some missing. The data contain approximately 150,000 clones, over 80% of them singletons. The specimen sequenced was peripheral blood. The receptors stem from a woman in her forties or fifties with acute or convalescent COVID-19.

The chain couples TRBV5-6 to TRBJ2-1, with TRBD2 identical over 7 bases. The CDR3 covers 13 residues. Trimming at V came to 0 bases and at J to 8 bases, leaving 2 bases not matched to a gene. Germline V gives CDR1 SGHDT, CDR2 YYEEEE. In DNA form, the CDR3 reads TGTGCCAGCAGCTTGGGTGCGGGGGATGAGCAGTTCTTC. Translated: CASSLGAGDEQFF. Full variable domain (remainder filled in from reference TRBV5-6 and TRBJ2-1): DAGVTQSPTHLIKTRGQQVTLRCSPKSGHDTVSWYQQALGQGPQFIFQYYEEEERQRGNFPDRFSGHQFPNYSSELNVNALLLGDSALYLCASSLGAGDEQFFGPGTRLTVL.

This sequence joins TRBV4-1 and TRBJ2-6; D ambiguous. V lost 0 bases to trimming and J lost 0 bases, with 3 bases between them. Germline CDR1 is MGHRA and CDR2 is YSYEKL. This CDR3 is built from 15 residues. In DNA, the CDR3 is TGCGCCAGCAGCCAAGACAGCTCTGGGGCCAACGTCCTGACTTTC. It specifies CASSQDSSGANVLTF.

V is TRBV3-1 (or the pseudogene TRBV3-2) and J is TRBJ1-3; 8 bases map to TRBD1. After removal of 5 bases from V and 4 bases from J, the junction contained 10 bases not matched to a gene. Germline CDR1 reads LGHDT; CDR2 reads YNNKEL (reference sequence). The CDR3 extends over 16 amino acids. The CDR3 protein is CASSEPLTGAGNTIYF. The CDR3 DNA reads TGTGCCAGCAGCGAACCCCTGACAGGGGCCGGAAACACCATATATTTT.

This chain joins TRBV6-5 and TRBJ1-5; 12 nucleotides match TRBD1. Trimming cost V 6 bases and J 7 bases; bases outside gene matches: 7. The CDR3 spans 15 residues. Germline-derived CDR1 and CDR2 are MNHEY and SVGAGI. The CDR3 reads CASSRDRGHGQPQHF. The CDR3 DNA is TGTGCCAGCAGCCGGGACAGGGGGCACGGGCAGCCCCAGCATTTT.

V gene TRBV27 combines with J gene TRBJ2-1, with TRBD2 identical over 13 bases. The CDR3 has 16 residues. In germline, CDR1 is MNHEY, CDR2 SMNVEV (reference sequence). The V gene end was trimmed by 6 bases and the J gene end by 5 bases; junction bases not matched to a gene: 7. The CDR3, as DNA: TGTGCCAGCAGCCCCGGACTAGCGGGGGTACACAATGAGCAGTTCTTC. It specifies CASSPGLAGVHNEQFF.

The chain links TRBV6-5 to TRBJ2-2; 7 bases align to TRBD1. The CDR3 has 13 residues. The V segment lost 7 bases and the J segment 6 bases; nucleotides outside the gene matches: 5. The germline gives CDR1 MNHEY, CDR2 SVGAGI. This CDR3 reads CASTDRAAGELFF. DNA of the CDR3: TGTGCCAGCACAGACAGGGCTGCCGGGGAGCTGTTTTTT.

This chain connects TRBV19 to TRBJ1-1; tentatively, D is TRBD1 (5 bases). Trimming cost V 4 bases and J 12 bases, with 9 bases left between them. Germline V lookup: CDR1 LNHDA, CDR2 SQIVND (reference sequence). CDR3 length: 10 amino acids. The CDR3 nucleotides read TGTGCCAGTAGTAGTAGGGGAACTTTCTTT. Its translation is CASSSRGTFF.

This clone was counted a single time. DNA of the CDR3: TGTGCCAGCAGCTTAGGGGACCCCCGACAGGGAAGGGCTGAAGCTTTCTTT. Translating gives CASSLGDPRQGRAEAFF. The chain combines TRBV7-8 with TRBJ1-1, with 7 bases lining up with TRBD1. With V trimmed by 1 base and J by 6 bases, 14 bases remained unmatched. CDR3 length equals 17 residues. Looked up from germline, CDR1 is SGHVS and CDR2 is FQNEAQ.

Here the CDR3 reads CASLEGTSVGEQFF. CDR3 bases: TGTGCCAGCCTTGAGGGGACTTCCGTTGGGGAGCAGTTCTTC. The V call is TRBV6-5, the J call TRBJ2-1, with D maybe TRBD2 (6 bases). V lost 8 bases, J lost 10 bases, and 21 bases lay in between. Germline CDR1 and CDR2: MNHEY and SVGAGI. The CDR3 contains 14 residues.

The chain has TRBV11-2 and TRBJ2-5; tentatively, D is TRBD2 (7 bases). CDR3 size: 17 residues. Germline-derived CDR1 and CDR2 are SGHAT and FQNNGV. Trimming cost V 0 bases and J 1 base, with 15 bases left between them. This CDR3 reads CASSLELAGATQETQYF. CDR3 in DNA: TGTGCCAGCAGCTTAGAGCTGGCGGGGGCCACCCAAGAGACCCAGTACTTC.

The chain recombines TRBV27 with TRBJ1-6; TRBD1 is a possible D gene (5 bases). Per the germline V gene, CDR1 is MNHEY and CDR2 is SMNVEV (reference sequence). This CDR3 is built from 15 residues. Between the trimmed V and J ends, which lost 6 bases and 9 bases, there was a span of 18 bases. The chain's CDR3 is CASRPRGSDSSPLHF. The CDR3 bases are TGTGCCAGCAGACCTCGGGGGTCCGATAGTTCACCCCTCCACTTT.

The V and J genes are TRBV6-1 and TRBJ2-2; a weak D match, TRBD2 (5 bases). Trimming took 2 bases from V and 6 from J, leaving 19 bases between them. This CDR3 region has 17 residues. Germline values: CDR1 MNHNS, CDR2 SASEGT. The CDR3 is CASSEYVLAFGAGELFF. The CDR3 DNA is TGTGCCAGCAGTGAATACGTTCTAGCCTTTGGGGCCGGGGAGCTGTTTTTT.

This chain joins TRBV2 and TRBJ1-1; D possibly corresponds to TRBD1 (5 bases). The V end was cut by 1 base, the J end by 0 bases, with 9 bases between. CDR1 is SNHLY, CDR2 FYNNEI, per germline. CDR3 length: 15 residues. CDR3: CASSEGATVNTEAFF. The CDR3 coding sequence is TGTGCCAGCAGTGAAGGGGCGACAGTGAACACTGAAGCTTTCTTT.

In nucleotides, the CDR3 is TGCGCCAGCAGCTTGCGTTACGAGCAGTACTTC. This gives the protein CASSLRYEQYF. The rearrangement links TRBV5-1 to TRBJ2-7; D remains unclear. CDR1 SGHRS and CDR2 YFSETQ come from the germline V gene. V lost 1 base and J 4 bases, leaving 3 bases between the germline ends. This CDR3 is 11 amino acids long.

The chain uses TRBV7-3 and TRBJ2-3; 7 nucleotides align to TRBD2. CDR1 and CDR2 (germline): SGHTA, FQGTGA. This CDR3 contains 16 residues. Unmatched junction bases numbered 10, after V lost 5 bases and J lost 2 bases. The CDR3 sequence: CASSLGTGGITDTQYF. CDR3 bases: TGTGCCAGCAGCCTGGGGACGGGGGGAATCACAGATACGCAGTATTTT.

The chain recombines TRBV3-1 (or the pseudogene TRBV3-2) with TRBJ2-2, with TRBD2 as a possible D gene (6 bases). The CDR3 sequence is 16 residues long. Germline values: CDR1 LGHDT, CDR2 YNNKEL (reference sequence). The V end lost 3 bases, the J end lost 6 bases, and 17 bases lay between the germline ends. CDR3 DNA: TGTGCCAGCAGCCACCCTACTAGCCATCCATCCGGGGAGCTGTTTTTT. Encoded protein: CASSHPTSHPSGELFF.

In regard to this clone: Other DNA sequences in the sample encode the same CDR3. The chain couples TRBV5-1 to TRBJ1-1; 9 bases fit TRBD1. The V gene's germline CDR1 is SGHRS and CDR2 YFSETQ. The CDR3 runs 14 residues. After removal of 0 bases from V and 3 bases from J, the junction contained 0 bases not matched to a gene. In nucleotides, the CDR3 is TGCGCCAGCAGCTTGGGGGACAGGGACACTGAAGCTTTCTTT. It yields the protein CASSLGDRDTEAFF.

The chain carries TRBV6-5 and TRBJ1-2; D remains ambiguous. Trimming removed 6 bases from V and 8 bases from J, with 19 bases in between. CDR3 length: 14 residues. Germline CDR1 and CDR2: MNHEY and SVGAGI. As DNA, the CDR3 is TGTGCCAGCAGCCTCATCCCTGAGAACGGGGGCTACACCTTC. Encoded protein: CASSLIPENGGYTF.

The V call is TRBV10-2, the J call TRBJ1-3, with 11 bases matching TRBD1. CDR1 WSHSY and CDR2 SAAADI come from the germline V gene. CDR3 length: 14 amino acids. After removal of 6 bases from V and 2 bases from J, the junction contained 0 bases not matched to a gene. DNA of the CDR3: TGCGCCAGCAGGGGACAGGGGGCTGGAAACACCATATATTTT. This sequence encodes CASRGQGAGNTIYF.

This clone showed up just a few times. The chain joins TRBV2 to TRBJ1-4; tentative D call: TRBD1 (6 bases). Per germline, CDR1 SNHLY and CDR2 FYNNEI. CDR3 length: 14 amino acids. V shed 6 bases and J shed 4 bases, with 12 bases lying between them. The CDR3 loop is CASRWRQDNEKLFF. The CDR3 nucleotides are TGTGCCAGCAGATGGAGACAGGATAATGAAAAACTGTTTTTT.

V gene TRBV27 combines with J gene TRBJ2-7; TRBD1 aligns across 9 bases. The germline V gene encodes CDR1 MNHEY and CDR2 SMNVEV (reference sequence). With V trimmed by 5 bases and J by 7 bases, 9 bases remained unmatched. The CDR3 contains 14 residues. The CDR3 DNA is TGTGCCAGCAGTCCCCGGGGACAGGGTAGGGAGCAGTACTTC. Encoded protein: CASSPRGQGREQYF.

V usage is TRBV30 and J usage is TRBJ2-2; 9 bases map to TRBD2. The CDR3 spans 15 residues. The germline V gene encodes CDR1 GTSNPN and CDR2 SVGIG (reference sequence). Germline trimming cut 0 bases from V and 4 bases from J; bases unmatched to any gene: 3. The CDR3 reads CAWSVTTSGTGELFF. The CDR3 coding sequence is TGTGCCTGGAGTGTCACGACTAGCGGCACCGGGGAGCTGTTTTTT.

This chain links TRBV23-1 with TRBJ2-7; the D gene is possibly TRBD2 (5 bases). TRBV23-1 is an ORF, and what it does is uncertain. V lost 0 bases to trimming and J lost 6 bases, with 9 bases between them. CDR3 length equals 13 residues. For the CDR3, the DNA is TGCGCCAGCAGTCAATCTCAGCGGTGCGAGCAGTACTTC. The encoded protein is CASSQSQRCEQYF.

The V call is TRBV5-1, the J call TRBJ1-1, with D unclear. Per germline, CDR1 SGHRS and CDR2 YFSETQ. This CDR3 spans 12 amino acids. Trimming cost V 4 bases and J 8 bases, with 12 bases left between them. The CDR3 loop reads CASSRGSREAFF. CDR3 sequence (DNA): TGCGCCAGCAGCCGAGGGAGCAGAGAAGCTTTCTTT.